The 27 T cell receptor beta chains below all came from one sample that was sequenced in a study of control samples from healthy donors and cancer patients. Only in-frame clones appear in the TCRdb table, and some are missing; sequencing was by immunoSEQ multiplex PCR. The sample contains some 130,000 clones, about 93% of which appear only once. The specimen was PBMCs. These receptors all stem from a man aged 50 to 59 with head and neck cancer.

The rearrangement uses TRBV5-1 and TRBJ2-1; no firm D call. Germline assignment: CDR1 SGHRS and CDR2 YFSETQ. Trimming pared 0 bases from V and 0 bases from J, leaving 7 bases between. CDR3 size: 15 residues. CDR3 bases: TGCGCCAGCAGCTTGGAGTGGGGCTCCTACAATGAGCAGTTCTTC. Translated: CASSLEWGSYNEQFF.

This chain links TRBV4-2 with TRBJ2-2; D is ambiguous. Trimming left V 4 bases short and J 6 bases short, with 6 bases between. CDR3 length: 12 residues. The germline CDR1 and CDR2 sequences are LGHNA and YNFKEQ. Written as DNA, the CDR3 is TGTGCCAGCAGCCCTAGATCCGGGGAGCTGTTTTTT. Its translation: CASSPRSGELFF.

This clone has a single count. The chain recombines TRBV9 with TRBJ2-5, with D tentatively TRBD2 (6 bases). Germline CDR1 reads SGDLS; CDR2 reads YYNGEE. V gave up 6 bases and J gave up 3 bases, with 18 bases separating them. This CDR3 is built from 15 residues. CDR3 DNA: TGTGCCAGCACCCCCTCAGGCGGGGTCGAAGAGACCCAGTACTTC. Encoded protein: CASTPSGGVEETQYF.

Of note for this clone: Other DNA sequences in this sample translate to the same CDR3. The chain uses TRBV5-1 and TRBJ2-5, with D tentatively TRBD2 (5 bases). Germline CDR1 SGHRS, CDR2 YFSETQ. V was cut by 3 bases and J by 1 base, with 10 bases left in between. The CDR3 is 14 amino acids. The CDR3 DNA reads TGCGCCAGCAGCTCTGGACTGGCCCAAGAGACCCAGTACTTC. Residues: CASSSGLAQETQYF.

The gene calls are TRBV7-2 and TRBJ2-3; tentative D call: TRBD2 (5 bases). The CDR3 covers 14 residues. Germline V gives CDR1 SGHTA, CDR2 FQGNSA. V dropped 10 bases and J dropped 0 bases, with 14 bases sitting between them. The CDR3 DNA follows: TGTGCCACCTCGGAGGCCTCTAGCACAGATACGCAGTATTTT. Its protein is CATSEASSTDTQYF.

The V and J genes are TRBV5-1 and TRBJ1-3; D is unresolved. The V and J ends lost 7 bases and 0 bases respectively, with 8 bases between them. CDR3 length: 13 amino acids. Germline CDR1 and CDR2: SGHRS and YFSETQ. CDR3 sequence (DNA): TGCGCCAGCGCCAGGTTCTCTGGAAACACCATATATTTT. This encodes CASARFSGNTIYF.

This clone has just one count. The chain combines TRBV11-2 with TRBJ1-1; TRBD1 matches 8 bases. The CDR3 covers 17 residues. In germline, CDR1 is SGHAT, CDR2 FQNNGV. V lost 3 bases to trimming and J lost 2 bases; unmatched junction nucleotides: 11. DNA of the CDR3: TGTGCCAGCAGCTTCCCCGGGACAGGCCGTATAAACACTGAAGCTTTCTTT. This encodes CASSFPGTGRINTEAFF. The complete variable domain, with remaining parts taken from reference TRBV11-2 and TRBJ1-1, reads EAGVAQSPRYKIIEKRQSVAFWCNPISGHATLYWYQQILGQGPKLLIQFQNNGVVDDSQLPKDRFSAERLKGVDSTLKIQPAKLEDSAVYLCASSFPGTGRINTEAFFGQGTRLTVV.

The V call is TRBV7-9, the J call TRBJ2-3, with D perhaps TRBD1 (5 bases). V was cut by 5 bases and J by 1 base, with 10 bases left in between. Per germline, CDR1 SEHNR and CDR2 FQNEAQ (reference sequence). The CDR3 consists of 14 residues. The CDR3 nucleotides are TGTGCCAGCAGCCAGGGCTCGGGCACAGATACGCAGTATTTT. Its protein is CASSQGSGTDTQYF.

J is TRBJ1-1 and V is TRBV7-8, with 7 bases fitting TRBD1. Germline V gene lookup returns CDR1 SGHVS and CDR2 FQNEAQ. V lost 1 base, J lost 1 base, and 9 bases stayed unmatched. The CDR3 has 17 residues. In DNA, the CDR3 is TGTGCCAGCAGCTTAGTCTCATACAGGGGCAAGAACACTGAAGCTTTCTTT. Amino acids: CASSLVSYRGKNTEAFF. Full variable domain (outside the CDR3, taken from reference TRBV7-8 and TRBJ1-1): GAGVSQSPRYKVAKRGQDVALRCDPISGHVSLFWYQQALGQGPEFLTYFQNEAQLDKSGLPSDRFFAERPEGSVSTLKIQRTQQEDSAVYLCASSLVSYRGKNTEAFFGQGTRLTVV.

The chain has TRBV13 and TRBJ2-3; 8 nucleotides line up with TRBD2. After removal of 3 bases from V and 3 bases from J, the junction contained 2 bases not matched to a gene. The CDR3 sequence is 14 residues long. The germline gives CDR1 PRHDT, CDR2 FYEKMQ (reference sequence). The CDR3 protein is CASSFRGGTDTQYF. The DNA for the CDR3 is TGTGCCAGCAGCTTTCGGGGGGGAACAGATACGCAGTATTTT.

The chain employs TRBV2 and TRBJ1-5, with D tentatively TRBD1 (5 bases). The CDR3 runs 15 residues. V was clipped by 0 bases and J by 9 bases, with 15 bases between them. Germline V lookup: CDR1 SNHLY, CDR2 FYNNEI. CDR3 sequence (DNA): TGTGCCAGCAGTGAAGCGCCCAGGGAGGTGTCGCCCCAGCATTTT. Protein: CASSEAPREVSPQHF.

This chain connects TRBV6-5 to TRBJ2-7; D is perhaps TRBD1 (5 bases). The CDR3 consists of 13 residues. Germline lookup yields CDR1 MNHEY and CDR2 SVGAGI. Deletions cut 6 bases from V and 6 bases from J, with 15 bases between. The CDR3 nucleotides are TGTGCCAGCAGAGTGCTAGGGGAACGCGAGCAGTACTTC. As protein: CASRVLGEREQYF.

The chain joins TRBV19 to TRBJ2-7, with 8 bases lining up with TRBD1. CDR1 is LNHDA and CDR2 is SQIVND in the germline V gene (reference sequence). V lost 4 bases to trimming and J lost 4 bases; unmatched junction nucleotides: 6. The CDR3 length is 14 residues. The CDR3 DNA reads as TGTGCCAGTAGTAACCGGGACAGGAGATACGAGCAGTACTTC. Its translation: CASSNRDRRYEQYF.

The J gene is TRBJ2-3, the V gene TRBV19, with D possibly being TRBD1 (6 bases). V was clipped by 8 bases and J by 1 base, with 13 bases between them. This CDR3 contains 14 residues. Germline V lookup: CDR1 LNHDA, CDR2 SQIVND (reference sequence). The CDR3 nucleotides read TGTGCCAGTCATGGGGGCCCCGGCACAGATACGCAGTATTTT. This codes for CASHGGPGTDTQYF. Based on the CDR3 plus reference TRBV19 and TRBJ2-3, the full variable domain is DGGITQSPKYLFRKEGQNVTLSCEQNLNHDAMYWYRQDPGQGLRLIYYSQIVNDFQKGDIAEGYSVSREKKESFPLTVTSAQKNPTAFYLCASHGGPGTDTQYFGPGTRLTVL.

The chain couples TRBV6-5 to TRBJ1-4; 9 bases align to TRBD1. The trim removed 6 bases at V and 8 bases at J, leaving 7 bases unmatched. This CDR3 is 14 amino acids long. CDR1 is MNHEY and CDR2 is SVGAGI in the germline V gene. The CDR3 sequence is CASSHRDRAEKLFF. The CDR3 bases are TGTGCCAGCAGCCACCGGGACAGGGCGGAAAAACTGTTTTTT.

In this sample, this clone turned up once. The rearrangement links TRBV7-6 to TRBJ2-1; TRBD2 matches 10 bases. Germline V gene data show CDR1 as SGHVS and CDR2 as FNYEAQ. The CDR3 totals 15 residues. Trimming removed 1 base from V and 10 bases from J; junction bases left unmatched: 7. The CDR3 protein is CASSLGSGGAREQFF. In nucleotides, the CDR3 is TGTGCCAGCAGCTTAGGGAGCGGGGGGGCACGGGAGCAGTTCTTC.

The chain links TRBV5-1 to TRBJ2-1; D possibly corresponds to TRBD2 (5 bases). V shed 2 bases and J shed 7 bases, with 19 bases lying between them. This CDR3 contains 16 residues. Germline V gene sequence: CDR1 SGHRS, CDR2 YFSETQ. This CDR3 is CASSLNPRLAANEQFF. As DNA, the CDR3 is TGCGCCAGCAGCTTAAATCCTCGGCTAGCAGCGAATGAGCAGTTCTTC.

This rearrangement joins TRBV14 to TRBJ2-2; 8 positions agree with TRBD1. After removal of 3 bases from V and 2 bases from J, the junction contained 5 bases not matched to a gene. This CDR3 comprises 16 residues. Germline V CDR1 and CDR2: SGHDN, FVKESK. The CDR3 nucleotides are TGTGCCAGCAGCCACCCCGGACAGGGAAACACCGGGGAGCTGTTTTTT. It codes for CASSHPGQGNTGELFF.

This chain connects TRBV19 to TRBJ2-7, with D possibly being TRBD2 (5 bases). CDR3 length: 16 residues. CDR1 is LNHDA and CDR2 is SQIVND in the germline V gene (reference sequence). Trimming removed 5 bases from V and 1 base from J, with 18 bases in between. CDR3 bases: TGTGCCAGTAGTCCGGGCCCTAGCCACATTTCCTACGAGCAGTACTTC. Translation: CASSPGPSHISYEQYF.

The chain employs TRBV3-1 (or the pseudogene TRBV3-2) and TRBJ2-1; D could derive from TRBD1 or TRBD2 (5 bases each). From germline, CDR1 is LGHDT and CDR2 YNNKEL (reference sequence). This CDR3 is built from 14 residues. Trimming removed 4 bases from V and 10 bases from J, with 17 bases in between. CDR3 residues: CASSPHGGYGEQFF. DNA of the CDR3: TGTGCCAGCAGCCCCCATGGGGGTTATGGGGAGCAGTTCTTC.

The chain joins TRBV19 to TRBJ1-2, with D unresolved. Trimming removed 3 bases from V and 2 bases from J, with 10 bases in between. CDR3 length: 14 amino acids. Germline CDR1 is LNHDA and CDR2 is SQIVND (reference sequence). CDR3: CASSIRGQNYGYTF. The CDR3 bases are TGTGCCAGTAGTATCCGCGGCCAGAACTATGGCTACACCTTC.

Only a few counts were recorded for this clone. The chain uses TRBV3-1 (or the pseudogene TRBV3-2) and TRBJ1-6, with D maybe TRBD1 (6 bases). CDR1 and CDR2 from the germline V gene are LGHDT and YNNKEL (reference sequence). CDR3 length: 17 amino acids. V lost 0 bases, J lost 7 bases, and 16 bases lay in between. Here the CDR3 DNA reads TGTGCCAGCAGCCAAGATCCTCGCGGGGGCCAGAATTCACCCCTCCACTTT. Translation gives CASSQDPRGGQNSPLHF.

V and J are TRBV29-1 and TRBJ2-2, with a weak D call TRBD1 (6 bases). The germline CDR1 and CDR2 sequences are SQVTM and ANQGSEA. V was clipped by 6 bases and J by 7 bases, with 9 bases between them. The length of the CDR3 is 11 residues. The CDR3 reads CSVTGFGELFF. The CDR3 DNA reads TGCAGCGTCACAGGGTTCGGGGAGCTGTTTTTT.

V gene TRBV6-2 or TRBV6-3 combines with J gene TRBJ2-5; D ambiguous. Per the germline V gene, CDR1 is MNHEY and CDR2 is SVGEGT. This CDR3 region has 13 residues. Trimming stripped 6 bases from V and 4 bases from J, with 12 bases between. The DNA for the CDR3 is TGTGCCAGCAGCCAAATCTCGGGAGAGACCCAGTACTTC. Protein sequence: CASSQISGETQYF.

The chain's CDR3 is CASSKGGGHSPLHF. DNA of the CDR3: TGTGCCAGCAGCAAAGGTGGGGGTCATTCACCCCTCCACTTT. The J gene is TRBJ1-6, the V gene TRBV21-1. TRBV21-1 is noted as a pseudogene. This CDR3 contains 14 residues.

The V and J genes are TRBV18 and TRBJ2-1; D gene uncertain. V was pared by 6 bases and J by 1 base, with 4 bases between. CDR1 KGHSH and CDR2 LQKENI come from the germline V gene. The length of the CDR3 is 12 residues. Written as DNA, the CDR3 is TGTGCCAGCTCGCTTTCCTACAATGAGCAGTTCTTC. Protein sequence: CASSLSYNEQFF.

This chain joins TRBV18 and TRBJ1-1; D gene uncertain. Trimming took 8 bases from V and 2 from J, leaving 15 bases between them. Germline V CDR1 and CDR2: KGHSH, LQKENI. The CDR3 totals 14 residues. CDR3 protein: CASAIRPDNTEAFF. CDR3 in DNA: TGTGCCAGCGCGATTCGACCGGATAACACTGAAGCTTTCTTT.